The sequence of this TCR beta chain was determined in a study of beta chain features in type 1 diabetes. Study results and limitations: Equally in patients and controls, PCR might preferentially amplify shorter templates.

The entirety of the isolated RNA underwent reverse transcription, so expressed TCRB transcripts were sequenced. Using immunoSEQ multiplex PCR, the repertoire was profiled, and TCRdb retains in-frame clones only, with some absent. The data show about 260,000 clones, with 68% seen just once and 0.053% held by the top ten. The CDR3 extends over 15 amino acids. V dropped 1 base and J dropped 5 bases, with 14 bases sitting between them. Germline CDR1 and CDR2: MGHDK and SYGVNS. This clone appeared a few times. The antigen remains undetermined. The sequenced sample was naive CD4+ T cells from blood. The receptor comes from a man aged 25-40 years in good health. J is TRBJ2-5 and V is TRBV25-1, with D tentatively TRBD2 (5 bases). The CDR3 nucleotides are TGTGCCAGCAGTGAATTACGGGGTCATCCGGAGACCCAGTACTTC. Its protein product is CASSELRGHPETQYF.